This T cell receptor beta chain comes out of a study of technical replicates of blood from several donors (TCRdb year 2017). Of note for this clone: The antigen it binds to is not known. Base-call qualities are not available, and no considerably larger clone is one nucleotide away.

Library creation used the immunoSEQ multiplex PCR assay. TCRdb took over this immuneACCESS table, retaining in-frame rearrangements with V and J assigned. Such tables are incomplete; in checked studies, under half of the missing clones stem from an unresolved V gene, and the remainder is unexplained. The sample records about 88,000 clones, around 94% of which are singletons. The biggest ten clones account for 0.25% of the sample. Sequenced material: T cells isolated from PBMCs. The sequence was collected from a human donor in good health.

The nucleotides are TGTGCCAGCAGTGAAGGGGGGGGGAACACTGAAGCTTTCTTT. Its translation is CASSEGGGNTEAFF. The rearrangement joined TRBV25-1 to TRBJ1-1; TRBD1 might be the D gene, on 5 matching bases. At the junction V is shortened by 2 bases and J by 1 base, with 8 bases in between. The germline V gene specifies MGHDK as CDR1 and SYGVNS as CDR2. The CDR3 runs 14 residues from the cysteine to the phenylalanine. This entry keeps only the CDR3 DNA: 42 bases, framed from base 1.